Each of the 24 T cell receptor beta chains below was sequenced from the same sample in a study of neurological immune-mediated disorders. TCRdb re-derived calls from the 5' RACE reads in MiXCR, one entry per CDR3 protein. The repertoire holds roughly 27,000 distinct CDR3 sequences, with around a fifth as singletons. What was sequenced was PBMCs. All receptors come from a woman aged 55-70 years in good health.

This clonotype was observed at least ten times. The V gene is TRBV5-1, the J gene TRBJ2-1, with D tentatively TRBD2 (5 bases). V lost 0 bases to trimming and J lost 2 bases, with 9 bases between them. Germline V gives CDR1 SGHRS, CDR2 YFSETQ. CDR3 size: 15 residues. CDR3 region: CASSLDPGTYNEQFF. The CDR3 DNA is TGCGCCAGCAGCTTGGACCCCGGGACCTACAATGAGCAGTTCTTC.

This clonotype was detected a few times. V is TRBV30 and J is TRBJ2-2, with a tentative D call TRBD2 (5 bases). Germline V gene data show CDR1 as GTSNPN and CDR2 as SVGIG (reference sequence). The CDR3 is 15 amino acids. Trimming cost V 2 bases and J 3 bases, with 13 bases left between them. This chain's CDR3 is CAWSRGPADTGELFF. The CDR3 DNA is TGTGCCTGGAGTCGAGGGCCCGCGGACACCGGGGAGCTGTTTTTT.

The CDR3 spells CASKFSGGPYEQYF. CDR3 sequence (DNA): TGTGCCAGCAAATTCTCTGGGGGGCCTTACGAGCAGTACTTC. The chain couples TRBV19 to TRBJ2-7, with D perhaps matching TRBD1 or TRBD2 (6 bases each). The CDR3 is made up of 14 amino acids. In germline, CDR1 is LNHDA, CDR2 SQIVND (reference sequence). Trimming took 9 bases from V and 4 from J, leaving 19 bases between them.

The chain is built from TRBV6-4 and TRBJ2-1, with 8 positions matching TRBD2. This CDR3 spans 15 amino acids. The V gene's germline CDR1 is MRHNA and CDR2 SNTAGT. The V gene end was trimmed by 5 bases and the J gene end by 5 bases; junction bases not matched to a gene: 8. CDR3 loop: CASSTSGEGHNEQFF. CDR3 in DNA: TGTGCCAGCAGTACTAGCGGAGAGGGGCACAATGAGCAGTTCTTC.

As concerns this clonotype: This may arise from a read error, as a much more abundant clone is one base away. This chain joins TRBV6-6 and TRBJ2-1, with D unresolved. The CDR3 consists of 13 residues. CDR1 MNHNY and CDR2 SVGAGI come from the germline V gene (reference sequence). CDR3 protein: CASGNRVYNERFF. The CDR3 DNA is TGTGCCAGCGGGAACCGGGTTTACAATGAGCGGTTCTTC.

This clonotype was counted many times. J is TRBJ2-7 and V is TRBV11-2; TRBD2 agrees at 12 bases. Germline V gives CDR1 SGHAT, CDR2 FQNNGV. This CDR3 has 16 residues. With V trimmed by 2 bases and J by 4 bases, 6 bases remained unmatched. CDR3 sequence: CASSLMMTSGSYEQYF. For the CDR3, the DNA is TGTGCCAGCAGCTTAATGATGACTAGCGGGAGTTACGAGCAGTACTTC.

The table lists this clonotype with many counts. The genes are TRBV20-1 and TRBJ1-4; a possible D gene is TRBD1 (5 bases). Germline V gene sequence: CDR1 DFQATT, CDR2 SNEGSKA (reference sequence). This CDR3 region has 12 residues. Trimming took 5 bases from V and 7 from J, leaving 11 bases between them. The CDR3 sequence is CSAERGREKLFF. The CDR3, as DNA: TGCAGTGCTGAGAGGGGTCGTGAAAAACTGTTTTTT.

For this clonotype: A junction end diverges from the germline sequence, so it may reflect a read error. The V call is TRBV10-1, the J call TRBJ2-2, with a possible D match to TRBD2 (5 bases). This CDR3 contains 14 residues. CDR1 is WNHNN and CDR2 is SYGVQD in the germline V gene (reference sequence). The CDR3: CASSTTANTGELLF. In nucleotides, the CDR3 is TGCGCCAGCAGTACAACGGCGAACACCGGGGAGCTGCTTTTT.

V is TRBV5-4 and J is TRBJ2-4, with D uncertain. The CDR3 length is 13 residues. Germline values: CDR1 SGHNT, CDR2 YYREEE (reference sequence). V was shortened by 0 bases and J by 5 bases, with 6 bases between the two germline ends. For the CDR3, the DNA is TGTGCCAGCAGCTTGGCCGAACAAAACATTCAGTACTTC. Protein sequence: CASSLAEQNIQYF.

The chain joins TRBV5-5 to TRBJ1-1, with TRBD1 as a possible D gene (5 bases). The germline V gene has CDR1 SGHKS and CDR2 YYEKEE (reference sequence). This CDR3 is 13 amino acids long. The CDR3 DNA reads as TGTGACTCTCCGTGGCCTAGGGGCACTGAAGCTTTCTTT. This sequence encodes CDSPWPRGTEAFF.

In its sample, this clonotype was seen many times. This chain joins TRBV20-1 and TRBJ2-1; D unresolved. Trimming shortened V by 6 bases and J by 6 bases, and 18 bases separated the two germline ends. The germline V gene has CDR1 DFQATT and CDR2 SNEGSKA (reference sequence). The CDR3 loop spans 14 amino acids. The CDR3 region has the DNA TGCAGTGCAAGACGACCCGCCACTCGCAATGAGCAGTTCTTC. Protein: CSARRPATRNEQFF.

This clonotype was recorded at least ten times. The V gene is TRBV10-3, the J gene TRBJ1-2; TRBD1 matches at 8 bases. Losses at the gene ends were 6 bases for V and 3 bases for J; bases not matched to a gene: 6. CDR3 size: 14 residues. Per the germline V gene, CDR1 is ENHRY and CDR2 is SYGVKD. CDR3 sequence (DNA): TGTGCCATCAGAGGCGGACAGGGAGACTATGGCTACACCTTC. This translates into CAIRGGQGDYGYTF.

This clonotype was counted at least ten times. V gene TRBV15 combines with J gene TRBJ1-4; weak D call: TRBD1 (6 bases). From germline, CDR1 is LNHNV and CDR2 YYDKDF (reference sequence). The CDR3 sequence is 15 residues long. The V end lost 5 bases, the J end lost 0 bases, and 10 bases lay between the germline ends. CDR3 in amino acids: CATSPGAATNEKLFF. In nucleotides, the CDR3 is TGTGCCACCAGCCCAGGGGCCGCAACTAATGAAAAACTGTTTTTT.

Ten or more counts support this clonotype. This chain uses TRBV20-1 with TRBJ2-7, with TRBD2 identical over 9 bases. Looked up from germline, CDR1 is DFQATT and CDR2 is SNEGSKA (reference sequence). J lost 3 bases, V lost 6 bases, and 9 bases had no gene match. This CDR3 has 14 residues. This CDR3 is CSARLAGNNYEQYF. CDR3 DNA sequence: TGCAGTGCCCGGCTAGCGGGGAACAACTACGAGCAGTACTTC.

The chain couples TRBV20-1 to TRBJ2-2; D ambiguous. V was trimmed by 1 base and J by 0 bases, leaving 6 bases between them. CDR1 and CDR2 (germline): DFQATT, SNEGSKA (reference sequence). This CDR3 contains 14 residues. The CDR3, as DNA: TGCAGTGCTAGAGGCAGAACGAACACCGGGGAGCTGTTTTTT. The encoded protein is CSARGRTNTGELFF.

In its sample, this clonotype was seen many times. The rearrangement links TRBV7-9 to TRBJ1-4; D call uncertain. The length of the CDR3 is 16 residues. Germline V CDR1 and CDR2: SEHNR, FQNEAQ (reference sequence). V lost 5 bases and J 1 base, leaving 14 bases between the germline ends. The DNA of the CDR3 is TGTGCCAGCAGCGCCGGGGAAGTGCAAACTAATGAAAAACTGTTTTTT. Its translation: CASSAGEVQTNEKLFF.

At least ten counts were recorded for this clonotype. In nucleotides, the CDR3 is TGTGCCAGCAGCTACCCCGGCTGGGCTAGCGGGGGGGCCAATGAGCAGTTCTTC. Its translation is CASSYPGWASGGANEQFF. This chain links TRBV7-2 with TRBJ2-1; 12 nucleotides align to TRBD2. V lost 4 bases to trimming and J lost 6 bases; unmatched junction nucleotides: 13. The CDR3 has 18 amino acids. The germline V gene encodes CDR1 SGHTA and CDR2 FQGNSA.

This clonotype occurred many times. J is TRBJ2-7 and V is TRBV7-9; no clear D. The CDR3 length is 12 residues. V dropped 5 bases and J dropped 2 bases, with 7 bases sitting between them. CDR1 and CDR2 (germline): SEHNR, FQNEAQ (reference sequence). CDR3 nucleotides: TGTGCCAGCAGCATAAGAACCTACGAGCAGTACTTC. Its translation: CASSIRTYEQYF.

This clonotype was counted ten times or more. The V and J genes are TRBV28 and TRBJ2-3, with 8 positions matching TRBD2. Germline CDR1 reads MDHEN; CDR2 reads SYDVKM. The CDR3 has 15 residues. V was pared by 2 bases and J by 3 bases, with 4 bases of the junction left unmatched. The CDR3 loop is CASSLAGGGTDTQYF. CDR3 nucleotides: TGTGCCAGCAGTTTAGCGGGAGGAGGGACAGATACGCAGTATTTT.

This clonotype has at least ten counts. This sequence joins TRBV5-1 and TRBJ2-7; 11 bases match TRBD2. The ends lost 1 base at V and 6 bases at J; junction bases unmatched: 3. The CDR3 length is 14 residues. Germline V gives CDR1 SGHRS, CDR2 YFSETQ. The CDR3 DNA follows: TGCGCCAGCAGCTTGTCCCTAGCGGGAGGCGAGCAGTACTTC. As protein: CASSLSLAGGEQYF.

In its sample, this clonotype is medium-sized. This chain joins TRBV3-1 and TRBJ1-4, with 8 bases matching TRBD1. Germline V gene data show CDR1 as LGHDT and CDR2 as YNNKEL (reference sequence). This CDR3 contains 15 residues. With V trimmed by 5 bases and J by 3 bases, 5 bases remained unmatched. The CDR3 DNA reads TGTGCCAGCAGCACCGGACAGGGACCTAATGAAAAACTGTTTTTT. It specifies CASSTGQGPNEKLFF.

The chain links TRBV20-1 to TRBJ1-5; D gene unclear. The germline V and J ends were trimmed by 0 bases and 2 bases, with 14 bases remaining between them. The length of the CDR3 is 16 residues. Germline CDR1 DFQATT, CDR2 SNEGSKA (reference sequence). CDR3 amino acids: CSARDLIGEGNQPQHF. In nucleotides, the CDR3 is TGCAGTGCTAGAGATCTGATAGGCGAAGGCAATCAGCCCCAGCATTTT.

This clonotype was recorded many times. The chain couples TRBV5-1 to TRBJ2-3; D remains unclear. The CDR3 has 13 residues. Trimming removed 0 bases at V and 3 bases at J, with 5 bases between. From germline, CDR1 is SGHRS and CDR2 YFSETQ. DNA of the CDR3: TGCGCCAGCAGCTTGGAGGCTACAGATACGCAGTATTTT. Its protein product is CASSLEATDTQYF.

Ten or more counts support this clonotype. The CDR3 is CSASGLATDTQYF. CDR3 nucleotides: TGCAGTGCTTCAGGGTTGGCTACAGATACGCAGTATTTT. The V gene is TRBV20-1, the J gene TRBJ2-3; perhaps TRBD1 as D (5 bases). The CDR3 loop spans 13 amino acids. The germline gives CDR1 DFQATT, CDR2 SNEGSKA (reference sequence). Trimming stripped 5 bases from V and 3 bases from J, with 12 bases between.